The clone carrying this TCR beta chain was seen just once. Its antigen is currently unknown. The unexposed donors gave CD4+ T cells in about 2010-2019, prior to COVID-19. Isolation of CD4+ T cells took place after approximately eleven days in culture. As cell numbers allowed, unexposed-donor CD4+ T cells faced SARS-CoV-2 S/N and four cold-coronavirus spikes. PBMCs were plated at around 2.1 million per well in IL-2-containing medium. The data were taken from a study of CD4 T cells in relation to SARS-CoV-2 and coronaviruses. Study-wide background: No peptide or an HIV-1 Nef peptide pool served as negative control.

Study-wide points: SARS-CoV-2-driven expansion was significantly weaker in crossreactive than monoreactive clones.

Using immunoSEQ multiplex PCR, the repertoire was profiled, and TCRdb retains in-frame clones only, with some absent. Of approximately 25,000 clones listed, more than 60% were seen once; the top ten hold around 18%. Deletions cut 4 bases from V and 2 bases from J, with 11 bases between. The CDR3 is 15 amino acids. Germline V gene data show CDR1 as SEHNR and CDR2 as FQNEAQ (reference sequence). The chain employs TRBV7-9 and TRBJ2-2; no clear D. The clonotype comes from a human donor in good health. The sequencing sample was made of CD4+ T cells from PBMCs, cultured in vitro. Written as DNA, the CDR3 is TGTGCCAGCAGCTCCCCCCCGGTTAACACCGGGGAGCTGTTTTTT. The encoded protein is CASSSPPVNTGELFF. Drawing the rest from reference TRBV7-9 and TRBJ2-2, the complete variable domain is DTGVSQNPRHKITKRGQNVTFRCDPISEHNRLYWYRQTLGQGPEFLTYFQNEAQLEKSRLLSDRFSAERPKGSFSTLEIQRTEQGDSAMYLCASSSPPVNTGELFFGEGSRLTVL.